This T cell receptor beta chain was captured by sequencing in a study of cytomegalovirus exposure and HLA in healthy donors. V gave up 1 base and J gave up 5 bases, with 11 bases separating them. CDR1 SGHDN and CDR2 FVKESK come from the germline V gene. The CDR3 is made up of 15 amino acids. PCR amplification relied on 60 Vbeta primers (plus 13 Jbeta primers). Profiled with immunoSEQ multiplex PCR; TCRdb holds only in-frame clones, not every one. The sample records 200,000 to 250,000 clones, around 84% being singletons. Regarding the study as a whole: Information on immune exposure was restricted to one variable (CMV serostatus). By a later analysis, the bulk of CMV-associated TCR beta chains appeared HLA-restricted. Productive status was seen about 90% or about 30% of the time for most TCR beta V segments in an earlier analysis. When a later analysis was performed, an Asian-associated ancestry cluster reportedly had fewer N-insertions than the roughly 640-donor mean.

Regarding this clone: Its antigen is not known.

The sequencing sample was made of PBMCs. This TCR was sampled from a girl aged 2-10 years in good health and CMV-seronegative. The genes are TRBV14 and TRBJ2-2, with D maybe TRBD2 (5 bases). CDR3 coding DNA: TGTGCCAGCAGCCAAGTACCCGGACTGACCGGGGAGCTGTTTTTT. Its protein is CASSQVPGLTGELFF.